A selection of T cell receptor beta chains follows, all from one sample in a study of cytomegalovirus exposure and HLA in healthy donors. Libraries were prepared by immunoSEQ multiplex PCR; TCRdb keeps only in-frame clonotypes and omits some of them. Seen in this sample are 150,000 or so clones; the ten most common clones hold roughly 1.6%. Sample: PBMCs. These receptors were taken from a woman aged 50 to 60 in good health and CMV-seronegative. Each CDR3 is given with its conserved first and last residue. The D gene is left open where the match is weak.

j_call v_call d_call cdr3_aa cdr3_nt
TRBJ1-2 TRBV28 TRBD1 CASSSGQGWYGYTF TGTGCCAGCAGTTCTGGACAGGGGTGGTATGGCTACACCTTC
TRBJ1-5 TRBV4-3 - CASSQEWPLDSPYNQPQHF TGCGCCAGCAGCCAAGAATGGCCCTTAGACAGCCCCTACAATCAGCCCCAGCATTTT
TRBJ2-7 TRBV28 - CASSFYRGHEQYF TGTGCCAGCAGTTTTTACCGCGGGCACGAGCAGTACTTC
TRBJ2-1 TRBV27 - CASSSGAVSYNEQFF TGTGCCAGCAGTTCAGGAGCGGTAAGCTACAATGAGCAGTTCTTC
TRBJ2-5 TRBV14 - CASSRQYQETQYF TGTGCCAGCAGCCGACAGTACCAAGAGACCCAGTACTTC
TRBJ2-7 TRBV7-3 - CASSSRQSPGDEQYF TGTGCCAGCAGCTCACGACAGTCCCCGGGGGATGAGCAGTACTTC
TRBJ2-1 TRBV29-1 - CSVELARSNEQFF TGCAGCGTCGAACTAGCTAGGTCTAATGAGCAGTTCTTC
TRBJ1-4 TRBV30 - CACQGYGEKLFF TGTGCCTGCCAGGGATATGGGGAAAAACTGTTTTTT
TRBJ2-1 TRBV5-4 - CASSFEERPGREQFF TGTGCCAGCAGCTTCGAGGAGCGTCCGGGTCGGGAGCAGTTCTTC
TRBJ2-7 TRBV15 - CATSREGGGPSKEQYF TGTGCCACCAGCAGAGAAGGTGGAGGGCCCAGTAAAGAGCAGTACTTC
TRBJ1-6 TRBV2 TRBD1 CASKIQGAINSPLHF TGTGCCAGCAAGATACAGGGGGCGATTAATTCACCCCTCCACTTT
TRBJ2-5 TRBV2 TRBD1 CASSRNRGETQYF TGTGCCAGCAGTCGAAACAGGGGTGAGACCCAGTACTTC
TRBJ2-7 TRBV11-2 - CASSFELAEYEQYF TGTGCCAGCAGCTTTGAATTGGCGGAGTACGAGCAGTACTTC
TRBJ2-7 TRBV5-1 - CASNGGGYEQYF TGCGCCAGCAATGGGGGCGGCTACGAGCAGTACTTC
TRBJ2-5 TRBV4-2 TRBD2 CASSLQRGGVGETQYF TGTGCCAGCAGCCTTCAGCGGGGGGGCGTTGGGGAGACCCAGTACTTC
TRBJ2-1 TRBV7-2 TRBD2 CASSLLSGGAGNEQFF TGTGCCAGCAGCCTCTTAAGCGGGGGGGCCGGCAATGAGCAGTTCTTC
TRBJ2-6 TRBV7-2 - CASRRGPEGANVLTF TGTGCCAGCAGGCGGGGGCCGGAGGGGGCCAACGTCCTGACTTTC
TRBJ1-6 TRBV5-6 - CASSLVTDSPLHF TGTGCCAGCAGCTTGGTCACTGATTCACCCCTCCACTTT
TRBJ2-7 TRBV4-2 TRBD1 CASSQGDRDLDEQYF TGTGCCAGCAGCCAAGGGGACAGGGACCTGGACGAGCAGTACTTC
TRBJ1-1 TRBV6-5 TRBD1 CASSYSGQGKLLAFF TGTGCCAGCAGTTACTCGGGACAGGGTAAACTTTTAGCTTTCTTT
TRBJ1-2 TRBV5-6 - CARSLAGGYTF TGTGCCAGAAGCTTGGCCGGGGGCTACACCTTC
TRBJ1-4 TRBV5-8 - CASSLAGGEEKLFF TGTGCCAGCAGCTTGGCCGGAGGGGAAGAAAAACTGTTTTTT
TRBJ1-1 TRBV6-5 - CASSFRRDLNTEAFF TGTGCCAGCAGTTTTCGGAGGGATCTGAACACTGAAGCTTTCTTT
TRBJ2-7 TRBV6-6 - CASIGLYEQYF TGTGCCAGCATCGGACTCTACGAGCAGTACTTC
TRBJ2-7 TRBV5-1 - CASSFGVDYEQYF TGCGCCAGCAGCTTCGGGGTGGACTACGAGCAGTACTTC
TRBJ2-1 TRBV30 - CAWSVVLPENEQFF TGTGCCTGGAGTGTAGTCCTCCCGGAGAATGAGCAGTTCTTC
TRBJ2-6 TRBV13 TRBD1 CASYGTGGQGNNGANVLTF TGTGCCAGTTACGGTACAGGCGGACAGGGGAACAATGGGGCCAACGTCCTGACTTTC
TRBJ1-1 TRBV6-1 - CASSERQFSEAFF TGTGCCAGCAGTGAAAGACAATTCTCTGAAGCTTTCTTT
TRBJ2-2 TRBV9 TRBD2 CASSVTSLSVTGELFF TGTGCCAGCAGCGTGACTAGCCTATCGGTTACCGGGGAGCTGTTTTTT
TRBJ2-7 TRBV19 - CASSIPGVVEQYF TGTGCCAGTAGTATCCCCGGGGTGGTCGAGCAGTACTTC
TRBJ1-1 TRBV5-6 - CASSSDGGVAEAFF TGTGCCAGCAGTTCGGACGGGGGGGTTGCTGAAGCTTTCTTT
TRBJ2-5 TRBV7-3 TRBD2 CASSLAGVGETQYF TGTGCCAGCAGCTTAGCGGGAGTTGGAGAGACCCAGTACTTC
TRBJ2-2 TRBV11-2 TRBD2 CASSLVGLAHTGELFF TGTGCCAGCAGCTTAGTTGGACTAGCTCATACCGGGGAGCTGTTTTTT
TRBJ2-2 TRBV5-1 - CASSPPTTGELFF TGCGCCAGCAGCCCGCCTACTACCGGGGAGCTGTTTTTT
TRBJ1-2 TRBV28 - CASSLSPRGSGYTF TGTGCCAGCAGTTTATCCCCCAGGGGTAGTGGCTACACCTTC
TRBJ2-2 TRBV7-9 TRBD1 CVTQGEYTGELFF TGTGTCACCCAGGGGGAGTACACCGGGGAGCTGTTTTTT
TRBJ1-5 TRBV7-8 - CASSLALDRSNQPQHF TGTGCCAGCAGCTTAGCCCTAGACAGGTCAAATCAGCCCCAGCATTTT
TRBJ2-1 TRBV30 TRBD1 CAWSSLQGGNNEQFF TGTGCCTGGAGTTCCCTACAGGGGGGTAACAATGAGCAGTTCTTC
TRBJ1-2 TRBV5-4 - CASSLAVSSPRGTSNYGYTF TGTGCCAGCAGCTTGGCCGTATCTTCGCCCAGGGGAACTTCTAACTATGGCTACACCTTC
TRBJ1-5 TRBV19 TRBD1 CASSIMGRGKDQPQHF TGTGCCAGTAGTATAATGGGCAGGGGGAAGGATCAGCCCCAGCATTTT
TRBJ2-7 TRBV28 TRBD1 CASSTPGTADYEQYF TGTGCCAGCAGTACGCCCGGGACAGCTGACTACGAGCAGTACTTC
TRBJ2-1 TRBV5-1 TRBD2 CASSPTGTSGVNEQFF TGCGCCAGCAGTCCAACCGGGACTAGCGGGGTAAATGAGCAGTTCTTC
TRBJ2-1 TRBV6-4 - CASSEQQGNEQFF TGTGCCAGCAGTGAGCAACAGGGCAATGAGCAGTTCTTC
TRBJ2-7 TRBV7-3 TRBD1 CASSQDRVNEQYF TGTGCCAGCAGTCAGGACAGGGTGAACGAGCAGTACTTC
TRBJ2-7 TRBV4-2 TRBD2 CASSQPGTSGSKQYF TGTGCCAGCAGCCAACCAGGGACTAGCGGGAGCAAGCAGTACTTC
TRBJ2-7 TRBV7-9 TRBD2 CASSLVVASGSYEQYF TGTGCCAGCAGCTTAGTTGTGGCTAGCGGGTCTTACGAGCAGTACTTC
TRBJ2-2 TRBV9 - CASSSRKGGSNTGELFF TGTGCCAGCAGCTCACGGAAAGGGGGATCGAACACCGGGGAGCTGTTTTTT
TRBJ2-7 TRBV2 - CASSGSNSYEQYF TGTGCCAGCAGTGGTTCTAACTCCTACGAGCAGTACTTC